These T cell receptor beta chains were read from a single sample in a study of Ad26.COV2.S vaccination and SARS-CoV-2 variants. Sequenced by immunoSEQ multiplex PCR; TCRdb stores in-frame clones only, minus some. This sample has hundreds of thousands of clones, with more than 85% found just once. Source: peripheral blood, taken in a trial of Ad26.COV2.S vaccine versus placebo. These receptor sequences come from a person aged 18-60 years who received the Ad26.COV2.S COVID-19 vaccine or a placebo. Both conserved end residues are part of each CDR3. The D gene is left open where the match is weak. Only some rows state a clone size, as once, few, many or a class for expanded clones.

>TRBV9|NA|TRBJ2-2|many
CASSVVSGELFF
TGTGCCAGCAGCGTAGTTTCCGGGGAGCTGTTTTTT
>TRBV4-3|NA|TRBJ2-2|NA
CASSQEVPGALTGELFF
TGCGCCAGCAGCCAAGAGGTCCCGGGGGCGTTAACCGGGGAGCTGTTTTTT
>TRBV27|NA|TRBJ1-6|NA
CASSLSGGPSYNSPLHF
TGTGCCAGCAGTCTAAGCGGAGGCCCCTCCTATAATTCACCCCTCCACTTT
>TRBV11-2|TRBD1|TRBJ1-4|NA
CASSPWTGEQEKLFF
TGTGCCAGCAGCCCCTGGACAGGGGAGCAAGAAAAACTGTTTTTT
>TRBV7-6|NA|TRBJ2-1|NA
CASSFTGPAVGEQFF
TGTGCCAGCAGCTTTACAGGGCCCGCCGTCGGTGAGCAGTTCTTC
>TRBV7-8|NA|TRBJ2-7|NA
CASSPRPSYEQYF
TGTGCCAGCAGCCCCCGGCCCTCCTACGAGCAGTACTTC
>TRBV5-5|TRBD2|TRBJ2-1|NA
CASSPPAGGPVF
TGTGCCAGCAGCCCCCCTGCGGGGGGGCCGGTCTTC
>TRBV19|TRBD2|TRBJ2-2|NA
CASTDQAGGPTGELFF
TGTGCCAGTACCGACCAAGCGGGGGGGCCCACCGGGGAGCTGTTTTTT
>TRBV7-8|TRBD1|TRBJ1-2|NA
CASSPGQVVSGYTF
TGTGCCAGCAGCCCTGGACAGGTTGTGAGCGGCTACACCTTC
>TRBV19|NA|TRBJ1-5|NA
CASSLGVPGRPQHF
TGTGCCAGTAGTTTAGGGGTACCGGGCCGGCCCCAGCATTTT
>TRBV5-1|TRBD1|TRBJ2-1|NA
CASRRTGGGNHEQFF
TGCGCCAGCAGACGAACAGGGGGCGGTAATCATGAGCAGTTCTTC
>TRBV5-5|NA|TRBJ2-7|NA
CASSLATGDWAYEQYF
TGTGCCAGCAGCTTGGCCACCGGAGACTGGGCCTACGAGCAGTACTTC
>TRBV4-3|TRBD1|TRBJ1-2|NA
CASSQDQGGTYGYTF
TGCGCCAGCAGCCAAGATCAGGGGGGGACCTATGGCTACACCTTC
>TRBV28|NA|TRBJ2-7|many
CASKKDSTYEQYF
TGTGCCAGCAAAAAGGACAGCACCTACGAGCAGTACTTC
>TRBV6-5|TRBD2|TRBJ2-1|NA
CASSYGPGGVGEQFF
TGTGCCAGCAGTTATGGGCCGGGAGGAGTTGGGGAGCAGTTCTTC
>TRBV10-3|NA|TRBJ2-7|NA
CAISEDLPYEQYF
TGTGCCATCAGTGAGGATCTCCCCTACGAGCAGTACTTC
>TRBV3-1/TRBV3-2|TRBD1|TRBJ1-5|NA
CASSQYATTGTANQPQHF
TGTGCCAGCAGCCAGTACGCAACGACCGGGACAGCAAATCAGCCCCAGCATTTT
>TRBV19|TRBD1|TRBJ2-7|NA
CAIRQGVGEQYF
TGTGCCATCAGACAGGGGGTAGGCGAGCAGTACTTC
>TRBV5-5|TRBD1|TRBJ2-1|NA
CASSPSTGAAYNEQFF
TGTGCCAGCAGCCCTTCAACAGGGGCCGCATACAATGAGCAGTTCTTC
>TRBV11-2|NA|TRBJ1-4|NA
CASSFSGTNEKLFF
TGTGCCAGCAGCTTTTCAGGGACTAATGAAAAACTGTTTTTT
>TRBV5-1|TRBD1|TRBJ1-1|NA
CASSLEGTGGVRTEAFF
TGCGCCAGCAGCTTGGAAGGGACAGGGGGTGTCAGGACTGAAGCTTTCTTT
>TRBV4-3|NA|TRBJ2-2|NA
CASSQGGPNSGTGELFF
TGCGCCAGCAGCCAAGGTGGGCCAAACTCGGGCACCGGGGAGCTGTTTTTT
>TRBV18|NA|TRBJ2-7|once
CASSPVTSLAYEQYF
TGTGCCAGCTCACCGGTCACGTCATTGGCCTACGAGCAGTACTTC
>TRBV11-2|TRBD1|TRBJ1-2|NA
CASSSNRDRKEYGYTF
TGTGCCAGCAGCTCAAACCGGGACAGGAAGGAATATGGCTACACCTTC
>TRBV5-1|NA|TRBJ1-1|few
CASSFNNVNTEAFF
TGCGCCAGCAGCTTTAACAACGTGAACACTGAAGCTTTCTTT
>TRBV2|NA|TRBJ2-5|NA
CASSEDRVKTQYF
TGTGCCAGCAGTGAAGACAGGGTGAAGACCCAGTACTTC
>TRBV4-1|NA|TRBJ1-6|NA
CASSQGADLSGTPLHF
TGCGCCAGCAGCCAAGGGGCGGACCTCTCTGGGACACCCCTCCACTTT
>TRBV5-1|TRBD1|TRBJ1-1|NA
CASSGWDRRGTEAFF
TGCGCCAGCAGCGGGTGGGACAGGAGGGGCACTGAAGCTTTCTTT
>TRBV21-1|NA|TRBJ2-3|NA
CASRRRVLTDTQYF
TGTGCCAGCAGGAGAAGAGTCCTCACAGATACGCAGTATTTT
>TRBV3-1/TRBV3-2|TRBD1|TRBJ1-2|NA
CASSRSEPGQDANYGYTF
TGTGCCAGCAGCCGCAGCGAGCCGGGACAGGACGCTAACTATGGCTACACCTTC
>TRBV27|NA|TRBJ1-2|NA
CASRLNRVQRGYTF
TGTGCCAGCAGATTAAACAGGGTGCAGAGAGGCTACACCTTC
>TRBV2|TRBD2|TRBJ2-1|few
CASRKGLAGNNEQFF
TGTGCCAGCAGGAAGGGGCTAGCGGGGAACAATGAGCAGTTCTTC
>TRBV5-1|NA|TRBJ1-4|NA
CASRVRGSNEKLFF
TGCGCCAGCAGGGTTCGGGGATCTAATGAAAAACTGTTTTTT
>TRBV11-2|NA|TRBJ2-7|NA
CASSLEIGGYEQYF
TGTGCCAGCAGCTTAGAGATAGGGGGCTACGAGCAGTACTTC
>TRBV4-2|TRBD2|TRBJ2-7|NA
CASSQDGLAEDNEQYF
TGTGCCAGCAGCCAAGATGGCCTAGCGGAGGATAACGAGCAGTACTTC
>TRBV28|NA|TRBJ1-1|NA
CASSLISPTTGSFF
TGTGCCAGCAGTTTAATATCTCCGACGACCGGGTCTTTCTTT
>TRBV12-3/TRBV12-4|NA|TRBJ2-1|NA
CASSLVRGNEQFF
TGTGCCAGCAGTTTAGTCCGCGGAAATGAGCAGTTCTTC
>TRBV10-3|NA|TRBJ1-1|NA
CAIRGGNTEAFF
TGTGCCATCCGGGGGGGGAACACTGAAGCTTTCTTT
>TRBV2|TRBD1|TRBJ1-1|NA
CASKRQGADGTEAFF
TGTGCCAGCAAGAGACAGGGGGCTGACGGCACTGAAGCTTTCTTT
>TRBV27|TRBD2|TRBJ2-3|NA
CASSPGPSGRRPDTQYF
TGTGCCAGCAGTCCTGGGCCTAGCGGGAGGCGCCCAGATACGCAGTATTTT
>TRBV15|TRBD1|TRBJ1-1|NA
CATSRDRASTGLGTEAFF
TGTGCCACCAGCAGAGACCGCGCTTCGACAGGGTTGGGCACTGAAGCTTTCTTT